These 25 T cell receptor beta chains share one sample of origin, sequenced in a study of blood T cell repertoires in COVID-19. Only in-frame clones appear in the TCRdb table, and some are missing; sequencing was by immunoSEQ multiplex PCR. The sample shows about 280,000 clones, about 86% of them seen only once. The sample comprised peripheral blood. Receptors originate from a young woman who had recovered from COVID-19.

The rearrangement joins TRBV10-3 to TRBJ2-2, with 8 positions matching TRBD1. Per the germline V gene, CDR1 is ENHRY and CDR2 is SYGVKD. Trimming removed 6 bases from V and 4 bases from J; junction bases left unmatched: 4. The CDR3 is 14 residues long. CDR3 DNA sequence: TGTGCCATCAGCCCAGGGACAGGCACCGGGGAGCTGTTTTTT. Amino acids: CAISPGTGTGELFF.

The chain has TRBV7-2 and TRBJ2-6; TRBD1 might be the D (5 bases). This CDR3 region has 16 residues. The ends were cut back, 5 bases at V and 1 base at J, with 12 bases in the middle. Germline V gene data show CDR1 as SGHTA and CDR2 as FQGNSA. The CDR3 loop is CASSQPTDSGANVLTF. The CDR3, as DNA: TGTGCCAGCAGCCAGCCGACAGATTCTGGGGCCAACGTCCTGACTTTC.

CDR3 nucleotides: TGTGCCAGCAGCTTAGCTGTCCACTCCTATAATTCACCCCTCCACTTT. Its translation is CASSLAVHSYNSPLHF. The V call is TRBV7-2, the J call TRBJ1-6; D ambiguous. The V and J ends lost 0 bases and 0 bases respectively, with 6 bases between them. CDR3 length equals 16 residues. CDR1 and CDR2 from the germline V gene are SGHTA and FQGNSA.

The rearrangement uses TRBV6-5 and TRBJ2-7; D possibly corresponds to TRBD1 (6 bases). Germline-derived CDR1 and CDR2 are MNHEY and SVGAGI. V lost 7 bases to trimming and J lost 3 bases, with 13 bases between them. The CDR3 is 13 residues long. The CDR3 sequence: CASTHGQNYEQYF. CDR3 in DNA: TGTGCCAGCACGCACGGACAGAACTACGAGCAGTACTTC.

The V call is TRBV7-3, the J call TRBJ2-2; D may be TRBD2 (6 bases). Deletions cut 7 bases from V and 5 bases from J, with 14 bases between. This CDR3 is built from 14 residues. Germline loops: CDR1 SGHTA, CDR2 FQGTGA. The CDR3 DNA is TGTGCCAGCAACGACGGGAGTTCGACCGGGGAGCTGTTTTTT. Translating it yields CASNDGSSTGELFF.

This CDR3 is CASSLASGNAKNIQYF. For the CDR3, the DNA is TGTGCCAGCAGCTTAGCGTCGGGGAACGCCAAAAACATTCAGTACTTC. The V and J genes are TRBV7-2 and TRBJ2-4; TRBD2 is a possible D gene (5 bases). Germline loops: CDR1 SGHTA, CDR2 FQGNSA. V lost 0 bases, J lost 1 base, and 10 bases lay in between. This CDR3 comprises 16 residues.

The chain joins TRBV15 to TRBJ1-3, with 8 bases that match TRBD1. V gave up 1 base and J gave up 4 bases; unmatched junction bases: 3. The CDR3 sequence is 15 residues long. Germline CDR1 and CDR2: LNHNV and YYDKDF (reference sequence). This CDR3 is CATSRAGGLGNTIYF. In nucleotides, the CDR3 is TGTGCCACCAGCAGAGCAGGGGGCCTAGGAAACACCATATATTTT.

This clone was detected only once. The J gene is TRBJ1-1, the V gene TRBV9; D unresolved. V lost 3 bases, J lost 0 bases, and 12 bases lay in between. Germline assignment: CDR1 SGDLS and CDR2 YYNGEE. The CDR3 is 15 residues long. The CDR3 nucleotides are TGTGCCAGCAGCGCACAGATTACCATGAACACTGAAGCTTTCTTT. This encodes CASSAQITMNTEAFF.

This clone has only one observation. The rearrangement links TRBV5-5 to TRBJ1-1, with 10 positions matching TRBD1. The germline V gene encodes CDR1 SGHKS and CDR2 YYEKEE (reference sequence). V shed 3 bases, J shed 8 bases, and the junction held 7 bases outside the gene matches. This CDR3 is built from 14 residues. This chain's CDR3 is CASSWYRGQGEAFF. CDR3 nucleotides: TGTGCCAGCAGCTGGTACCGGGGACAGGGGGAAGCTTTCTTT.

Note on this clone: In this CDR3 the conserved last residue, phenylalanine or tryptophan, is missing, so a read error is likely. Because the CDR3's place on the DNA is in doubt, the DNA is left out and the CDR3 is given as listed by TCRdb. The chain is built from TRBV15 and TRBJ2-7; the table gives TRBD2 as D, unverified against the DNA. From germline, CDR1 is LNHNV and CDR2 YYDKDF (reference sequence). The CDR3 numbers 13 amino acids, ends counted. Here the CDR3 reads CATSRDRTSGTWL.

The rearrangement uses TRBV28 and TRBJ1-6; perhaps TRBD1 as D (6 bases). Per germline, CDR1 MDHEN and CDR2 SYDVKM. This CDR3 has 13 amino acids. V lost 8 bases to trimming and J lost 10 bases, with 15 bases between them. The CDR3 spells CASSFRGGSPLHF. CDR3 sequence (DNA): TGTGCCAGCTCCTTTCGGGGGGGCTCACCCCTCCACTTT.

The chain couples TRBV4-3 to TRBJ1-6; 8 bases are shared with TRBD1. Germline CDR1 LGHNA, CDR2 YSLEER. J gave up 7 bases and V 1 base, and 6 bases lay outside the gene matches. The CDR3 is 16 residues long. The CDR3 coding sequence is TGCGCCAGCAGCCAAGGCAGCAGGGGGCGAAATTCACCCCTCCACTTT. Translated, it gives CASSQGSRGRNSPLHF.

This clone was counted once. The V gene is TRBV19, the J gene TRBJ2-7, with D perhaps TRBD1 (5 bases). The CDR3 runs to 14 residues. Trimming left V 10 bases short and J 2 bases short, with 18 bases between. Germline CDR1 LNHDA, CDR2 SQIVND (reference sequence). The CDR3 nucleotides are TGTGCCACCCTAGAACCAGGGAATACCTACGAGCAGTACTTC. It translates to CATLEPGNTYEQYF.

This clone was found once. The CDR3 DNA sequence: TGTGCCAGCAGCTTGGATACGGGGGGGAACACTGAAGCTTTCTTT. Translating it yields CASSLDTGGNTEAFF. The chain employs TRBV7-2 and TRBJ1-1, with D tentatively TRBD1 (5 bases). V was shortened by 3 bases and J by 1 base, with 12 bases between the two germline ends. Germline loops: CDR1 SGHTA, CDR2 FQGNSA. The CDR3 is 15 amino acids.

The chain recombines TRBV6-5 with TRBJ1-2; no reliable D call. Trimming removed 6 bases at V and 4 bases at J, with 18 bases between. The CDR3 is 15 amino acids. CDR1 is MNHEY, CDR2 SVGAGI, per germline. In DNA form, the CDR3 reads TGTGCCAGCAGACTAAAGGGTACGGGAAGCTATGGCTACACCTTC. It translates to CASRLKGTGSYGYTF.

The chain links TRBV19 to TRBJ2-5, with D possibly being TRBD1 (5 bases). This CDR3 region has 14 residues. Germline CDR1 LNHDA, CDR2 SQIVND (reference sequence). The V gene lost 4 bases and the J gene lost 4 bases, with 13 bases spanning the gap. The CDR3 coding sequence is TGTGCCAGTAGTAGCCAAAGGGGTGGAGAGACCCAGTACTTC. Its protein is CASSSQRGGETQYF. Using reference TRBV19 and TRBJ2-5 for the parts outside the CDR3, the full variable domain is DGGITQSPKYLFRKEGQNVTLSCEQNLNHDAMYWYRQDPGQGLRLIYYSQIVNDFQKGDIAEGYSVSREKKESFPLTVTSAQKNPTAFYLCASSSQRGGETQYFGPGTRLLVL.

The CDR3 loop reads CASSTGVTEAFF. The CDR3 bases are TGTGCCAGTAGTACAGGGGTTACTGAAGCTTTCTTT. The chain uses TRBV19 and TRBJ1-1, with D maybe TRBD1 (6 bases). This CDR3 comprises 12 residues. Trimming stripped 4 bases from V and 5 bases from J, with 8 bases between. The germline gives CDR1 LNHDA, CDR2 SQIVND (reference sequence).

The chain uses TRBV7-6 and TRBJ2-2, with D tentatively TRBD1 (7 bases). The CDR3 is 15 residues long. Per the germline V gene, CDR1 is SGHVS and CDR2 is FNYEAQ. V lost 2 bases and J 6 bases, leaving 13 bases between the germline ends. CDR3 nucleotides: TGTGCCAGCAGCTTACAGGGGGAGGTCGCCGGGGAGCTGTTTTTT. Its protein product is CASSLQGEVAGELFF.

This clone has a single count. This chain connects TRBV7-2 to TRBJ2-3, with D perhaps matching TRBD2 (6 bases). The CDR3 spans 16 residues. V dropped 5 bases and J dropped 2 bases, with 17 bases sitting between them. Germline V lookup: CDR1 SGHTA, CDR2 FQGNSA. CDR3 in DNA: TGTGCCAGCAGCCCCCCCCGGGCTAGCGACACAGATACGCAGTATTTT. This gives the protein CASSPPRASDTDTQYF.

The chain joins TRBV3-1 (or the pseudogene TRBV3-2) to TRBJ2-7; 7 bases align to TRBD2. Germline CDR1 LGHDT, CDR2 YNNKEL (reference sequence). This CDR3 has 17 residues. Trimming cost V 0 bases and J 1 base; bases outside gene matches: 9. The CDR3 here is CASSQDRSGGGSYEQYF. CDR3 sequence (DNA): TGTGCCAGCAGCCAAGATCGTTCGGGGGGAGGGTCCTACGAGCAGTACTTC.

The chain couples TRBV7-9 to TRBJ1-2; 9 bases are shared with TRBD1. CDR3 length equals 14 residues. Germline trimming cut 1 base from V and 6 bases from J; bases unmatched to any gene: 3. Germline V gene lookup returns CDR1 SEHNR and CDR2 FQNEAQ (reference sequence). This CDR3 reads CASSLGRTGDGYTF. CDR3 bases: TGTGCCAGCAGCTTAGGGCGGACAGGGGATGGCTACACCTTC. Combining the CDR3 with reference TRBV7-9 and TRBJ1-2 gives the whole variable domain DTGVSQNPRHKITKRGQNVTFRCDPISEHNRLYWYRQTLGQGPEFLTYFQNEAQLEKSRLLSDRFSAERPKGSFSTLEIQRTEQGDSAMYLCASSLGRTGDGYTFGSGTRLTVV.

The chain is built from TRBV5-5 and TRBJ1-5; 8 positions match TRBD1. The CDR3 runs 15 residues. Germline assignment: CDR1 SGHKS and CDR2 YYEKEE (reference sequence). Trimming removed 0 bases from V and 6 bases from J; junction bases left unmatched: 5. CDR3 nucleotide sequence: TGTGCCAGCAGCTTGGTCCCCCAGGGGGCTCAGCCCCAGCATTTT. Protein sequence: CASSLVPQGAQPQHF.

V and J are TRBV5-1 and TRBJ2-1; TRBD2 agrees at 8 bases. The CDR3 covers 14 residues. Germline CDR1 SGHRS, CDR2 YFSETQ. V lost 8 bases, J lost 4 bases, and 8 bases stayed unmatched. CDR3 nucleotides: TGCGCCAGTAGACTAGCGAATCAATACAATGAGCAGTTCTTC. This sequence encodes CASRLANQYNEQFF. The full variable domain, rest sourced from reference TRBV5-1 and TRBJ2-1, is KAGVTQTPRYLIKTRGQQVTLSCSPISGHRSVSWYQQTPGQGLQFLFEYFSETQRNKGNFPGRFSGRQFSNSRSEMNVSTLELGDSALYLCASRLANQYNEQFFGPGTRLTVL.

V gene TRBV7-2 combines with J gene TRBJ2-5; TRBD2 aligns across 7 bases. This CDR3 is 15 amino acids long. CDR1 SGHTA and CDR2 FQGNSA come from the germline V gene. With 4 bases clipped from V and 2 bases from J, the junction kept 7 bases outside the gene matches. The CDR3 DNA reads TGTGCCAGCAGCTCCCGGCGGGGGACTCAAGAGACCCAGTACTTC. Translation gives CASSSRRGTQETQYF. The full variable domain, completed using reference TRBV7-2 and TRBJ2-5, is GAGVSQSPSNKVTEKGKDVELRCDPISGHTALYWYRQSLGQGLEFLIYFQGNSAPDKSGLPSDRFSAERTGGSVSTLTIQRTQQEDSAVYLCASSSRRGTQETQYFGPGTRLLVL.

The CDR3 region has the DNA TGTGCCAGCAGCTTGCGGCTAGCTATTTACGAGCAGTACTTC. This sequence encodes CASSLRLAIYEQYF. The chain combines TRBV5-6 with TRBJ2-7, with D perhaps TRBD2 (5 bases). CDR3 size: 14 residues. Germline-derived CDR1 and CDR2 are SGHDT and YYEEEE. The V end lost 1 base, the J end lost 4 bases, and 12 bases lay between the germline ends.